Only a few counts were recorded for the clone carrying this T cell receptor (beta chain). Its antigen remains unknown. These data belong to a study of long-term antiretroviral therapy in people with HIV. Survey-level resolution applied to immunoSEQ assay v3.0. This table comes from immunoSEQ multiplex PCR, and its TCRdb copy is limited to in-frame clones, with some not included. The table shows over 15,000 clones, with about 80% occurring only once. Amounts of 1-10 million cryopreserved PBMC were held in the samples before DNA extraction. V was trimmed by 2 bases and J by 6 bases, leaving 7 bases between them. There are 11 residues in the CDR3. Per germline, CDR1 SQVTM and CDR2 ANQGSEA. General study results and limits: HIV repertoires spanned tighter CDR3 length ranges than controls did. Within the repertoire, clones expanded before ART were dominant at all time points.

The chain links TRBV29-1 to TRBJ1-2; no clear D. Source: unsorted PBMCs, taken 0.2 years after starting antiretroviral therapy. The clonotype originates from a woman aged 40 to 55 with HIV. The CDR3 DNA follows: TGCAGCGTTGAATTACCCGATGGCTACACCTTC. Protein: CSVELPDGYTF.